The text below deals with one TCR beta chain. Its antigen is unknown. The CDR3 spans 15 residues. Trimming shortened V by 6 bases and J by 5 bases, and 20 bases separated the two germline ends. Germline V gene sequence: CDR1 MDHEN, CDR2 SYDVKM. The data are from a study of cytomegalovirus exposure and HLA in healthy donors. General observations from the study: Later on, a genetic analysis was performed. It linked a missense variant in DCLRE1C with V- and J-gene trimming of TCR beta.

The PCR made use of 60 Vbeta and 13 Jbeta primers. Clones were sequenced by immunoSEQ multiplex PCR, and TCRdb holds only the in-frame ones, with some missing. The table includes 90,000 to 120,000 clones, around 60% detected once. This TCR came from a man aged 25-45 years in good health and CMV-seropositive. V usage is TRBV28 and J usage is TRBJ2-7, with D tentatively TRBD1 (6 bases). Sequenced: PBMCs. CDR3 region: CASRPDLRGFHEQYF. CDR3 DNA sequence: TGTGCCAGCAGACCGGATTTGAGGGGGTTCCACGAGCAGTACTTC.